These 25 T cell receptor beta chains share one sample of origin, sequenced in a study of control samples from healthy donors and cancer patients. TCRdb's table, derived via immunoSEQ multiplex PCR, lists solely in-frame clones and lacks some. The sample contains about 130,000 clones, around 96% of which appear only once. The sequenced sample consisted of blood. Every receptor here comes from a man aged 30 to 45 in good health.

The chain employs TRBV6-5 and TRBJ1-6; D is perhaps TRBD1 (5 bases). Germline-derived CDR1 and CDR2 are MNHEY and SVGAGI. Trimming removed 5 bases from V and 5 bases from J, with 7 bases in between. The CDR3 contains 13 residues. CDR3 amino acids: CASSRGDNSPLHF. The CDR3 nucleotides are TGTGCCAGCAGTCGGGGGGATAATTCACCCCTCCACTTT.

The chain recombines TRBV5-1 with TRBJ2-7, with D perhaps TRBD2 (6 bases). V shed 2 bases and J shed 2 bases, with 11 bases lying between them. The CDR3 is made up of 14 amino acids. Germline V gene lookup returns CDR1 SGHRS and CDR2 YFSETQ. CDR3 sequence reads: CASSFNREAYEQYF. The CDR3, as DNA: TGCGCCAGCAGCTTTAATAGGGAGGCCTACGAGCAGTACTTC.

This sequence joins TRBV4-2 and TRBJ1-3; D is possibly TRBD1 (5 bases). Germline CDR1 and CDR2: LGHNA and YNFKEQ. CDR3 length equals 15 residues. V was shortened by 0 bases and J by 11 bases, with 17 bases between the two germline ends. The CDR3 DNA sequence: TGTGCCAGCAGCCAAGATGAGGTAGTGGGACGGCCCATATATTTT. It encodes CASSQDEVVGRPIYF.

The chain employs TRBV9 and TRBJ2-2, with D uncertain. This CDR3 has 12 amino acids. Germline loops: CDR1 SGDLS, CDR2 YYNGEE. Trimming stripped 5 bases from V and 8 bases from J, with 10 bases between. The CDR3 DNA reads as TGTGCCAGCAGAAGGGTTTCGGGGGAGCTGTTTTTT. This sequence encodes CASRRVSGELFF.

The chain couples TRBV12-3 or TRBV12-4 to TRBJ1-4, with D hard to call. The CDR3 runs to 13 residues. V shed 6 bases and J shed 7 bases, with 12 bases lying between them. For the CDR3, the DNA is TGTGCCAGCAGCTCGGTGGTGGGTGAAAAACTGTTTTTT. Translating gives CASSSVVGEKLFF.

The chain combines TRBV20-1 with TRBJ2-7; D is ambiguous. V was pared by 3 bases and J by 1 base, with 4 bases between. This CDR3 has 11 amino acids. Germline V gives CDR1 DFQATT, CDR2 SNEGSKA (reference sequence). CDR3 sequence (DNA): TGCAGTGCTAGGAGGTCCTACGAGCAGTACTTC. Translation: CSARRSYEQYF.

The rearrangement links TRBV7-3 to TRBJ2-1; 9 bases are shared with TRBD1. This CDR3 comprises 15 residues. The V gene's germline CDR1 is SGHTA and CDR2 FQGTGA. V trimming: 4 bases; J trimming: 8 bases; junction bases outside the gene matches: 9. DNA for the CDR3: TGTGCCAGCAGCTCACAGGGGGCACCTTGGGATGAGCAGTTCTTC. Encoded protein: CASSSQGAPWDEQFF.

This clone was seen a single time. The chain employs TRBV30 and TRBJ2-1, with no clear D. V gave up 2 bases and J gave up 4 bases, with 15 bases separating them. The CDR3 has 15 amino acids. Looked up from germline, CDR1 is GTSNPN and CDR2 is SVGIG (reference sequence). Written as DNA, the CDR3 is TGTGCCTGGAGTCCTACTCCCATGAATTACAATGAGCAGTTCTTC. Translating gives CAWSPTPMNYNEQFF.

The CDR3 loop reads CASSLAPGRGNSPLHF. As DNA, the CDR3 is TGTGCCAGCAGCTTGGCCCCCGGACGGGGGAATTCACCCCTCCACTTT. The J gene is TRBJ1-6, the V gene TRBV5-8; D is possibly TRBD1 (5 bases). CDR1 SGHTS and CDR2 YDEGEE come from the germline V gene. V lost 0 bases, J lost 7 bases, and 14 bases lay in between. This CDR3 has 16 residues. The complete variable domain, with remaining parts taken from reference TRBV5-8 and TRBJ1-6, reads EAGVTQSPTHLIKTRGQQATLRCSPISGHTSVYWYQQALGLGLQFLLWYDEGEERNRGNFPPRFSGRQFPNYSSELNVNALELEDSALYLCASSLAPGRGNSPLHFGNGTRLTVT.

The chain joins TRBV14 to TRBJ2-6; no clear D gene. Germline CDR1 reads SGHDN; CDR2 reads FVKESK. The CDR3 loop spans 15 amino acids. Trimming shortened V by 0 bases and J by 4 bases, and 7 bases separated the two germline ends. CDR3 in DNA: TGTGCCAGCAGCCAAGATTATCGGGGGGCCAACGTCCTGACTTTC. Translating gives CASSQDYRGANVLTF.

This rearrangement joins TRBV5-4 to TRBJ2-5; TRBD1 agrees at 9 bases. The CDR3 is made up of 14 amino acids. CDR1 is SGHNT, CDR2 YYREEE, per germline (reference sequence). Trimming took 4 bases from V and 2 from J; bases not matched to a gene: 3. CDR3 loop: CASSTGTGQETQYF. CDR3 DNA: TGTGCCAGCAGCACAGGGACAGGGCAAGAGACCCAGTACTTC.

This chain's CDR3 is CASSLWGFMSSPLHF. DNA of the CDR3: TGTGCCAGCAGTTTATGGGGGTTCATGAGTTCACCCCTCCACTTT. The rearrangement links TRBV27 to TRBJ1-6; maybe TRBD1 (5 bases). Trimming removed 1 base from V and 9 bases from J, with 13 bases in between. CDR1 is MNHEY and CDR2 is SMNVEV in the germline V gene (reference sequence). CDR3 length equals 15 residues.

The genes are TRBV19 and TRBJ1-5; D uncertain. Germline loops: CDR1 LNHDA, CDR2 SQIVND (reference sequence). The V end lost 6 bases, the J end lost 3 bases, and 15 bases lay between the germline ends. This CDR3 has 15 amino acids. The DNA of the CDR3 is TGTGCCAGTAGCGGGCAGATTATGCCCAATCAGCCCCAGCATTTT. This translates into CASSGQIMPNQPQHF. The full variable domain, completed using reference TRBV19 and TRBJ1-5, is DGGITQSPKYLFRKEGQNVTLSCEQNLNHDAMYWYRQDPGQGLRLIYYSQIVNDFQKGDIAEGYSVSREKKESFPLTVTSAQKNPTAFYLCASSGQIMPNQPQHFGDGTRLSIL.

This chain uses TRBV30 with TRBJ2-1, with a tentative D call TRBD1 (6 bases). The V gene's germline CDR1 is GTSNPN and CDR2 SVGIG (reference sequence). This CDR3 contains 11 residues. Trimming removed 3 bases at V and 9 bases at J, with 9 bases between. The CDR3 DNA is TGTGCCTGGAGCCCGGACAGTGAGCAGTTCTTC. Protein: CAWSPDSEQFF.

The rearrangement uses TRBV28 and TRBJ2-7; D not certain. Germline V gene sequence: CDR1 MDHEN, CDR2 SYDVKM. Trimming took off 4 bases at V and 7 bases at J, with 14 bases between the two ends. There are 13 residues in the CDR3. This CDR3 reads CASSSGYVREQYF. The CDR3 nucleotides are TGTGCCAGCAGTTCCGGATACGTACGGGAGCAGTACTTC.

The V call is TRBV20-1, the J call TRBJ2-7; maybe TRBD2 (5 bases). Deletions cut 3 bases from V and 1 base from J, with 10 bases between. Germline CDR1 DFQATT, CDR2 SNEGSKA (reference sequence). The CDR3 length is 13 residues. The CDR3 loop reads CSASEGQSYEQYF. The CDR3 DNA reads as TGCAGTGCTAGTGAGGGCCAATCCTACGAGCAGTACTTC.

V and J are TRBV7-9 and TRBJ1-4, with 7 bases lining up with TRBD1. CDR3 length equals 16 residues. V shed 8 bases and J 0 bases; nucleotides not matched to a gene: 9. CDR1 is SEHNR and CDR2 is FQNEAQ in the germline V gene (reference sequence). The CDR3 loop reads CASRQGVMTTNEKLFF. CDR3 sequence (DNA): TGTGCCAGCCGGCAGGGGGTGATGACAACTAATGAAAAACTGTTTTTT.

The rearrangement links TRBV19 to TRBJ1-4; no clear D. The CDR3 covers 15 residues. Germline CDR1 LNHDA, CDR2 SQIVND (reference sequence). Between the trimmed V and J ends, which lost 6 bases and 6 bases, there was a span of 17 bases. CDR3 coding DNA: TGTGCCAGTAGGGGGTCAGTCCGGAACCATGAAAAACTGTTTTTT. Protein product: CASRGSVRNHEKLFF.

A word on this clone: The junction and the germline gene differ at one end; a read error may be behind it. This rearrangement joins TRBV10-3 to TRBJ1-2, with TRBD1 matching over 8 bases. CDR1 is ENHRY, CDR2 SYGVKD, per germline. CDR3 length: 14 residues. The CDR3 region has the DNA TGCTCCCAGGGGGCGCTTCCCCACTACTATGGCTACACCTTC. This encodes CSQGALPHYYGYTF.

The chain has TRBV19 and TRBJ2-1; D unresolved. This CDR3 has 11 amino acids. Germline V gene sequence: CDR1 LNHDA, CDR2 SQIVND (reference sequence). The V and J ends lost 2 bases and 6 bases respectively, with 2 bases between them. The CDR3 spells CASSIPNEQFF. The DNA of the CDR3 is TGTGCCAGTAGTATACCCAATGAGCAGTTCTTC.

This CDR3 is CASSLRLSGNTIYF. The DNA for the CDR3 is TGTGCCAGCAGCTTGAGGCTCTCTGGAAACACCATATATTTT. The chain recombines TRBV5-8 with TRBJ1-3; D unresolved. Germline lookup yields CDR1 SGHTS and CDR2 YDEGEE. This CDR3 has 14 residues. V was clipped by 1 base and J by 0 bases, with 5 bases between them.

This clone has more than one count but fewer than ten. No DNA is shown, since the ends of the CDR3 on it are uncertain; the CDR3 is the one TCRdb lists. The rearrangement joins TRBV4-1 to TRBJ1-6; the table names TRBD1, a call not compared with the DNA. Germline V CDR1 and CDR2: MGHRA, YSYEKL. The CDR3 contains 17 residues when both ends are counted. The CDR3 region is CASSQFGSGTGRSPLHF.

This sequence joins TRBV14 and TRBJ2-1; 7 positions agree with TRBD1. Germline CDR1 and CDR2: SGHDN and FVKESK. The CDR3 loop spans 20 amino acids. J lost 3 bases, V lost 3 bases, and 20 bases had no gene match. The CDR3 DNA is TGTGCCAGCAGCCAGGTAGGGGCCCGAGGGGGCTCCCTCAACTACAATGAGCAGTTCTTC. Translated: CASSQVGARGGSLNYNEQFF. Filled out from reference TRBV14 and TRBJ2-1, the complete variable domain reads EAGVTQFPSHSVIEKGQTVTLRCDPISGHDNLYWYRRVMGKEIKFLLHFVKESKQDESGMPNNRFLAERTGGTYSTLKVQPAELEDSGVYFCASSQVGARGGSLNYNEQFFGPGTRLTVL.

The chain is built from TRBV6-2 or TRBV6-3 and TRBJ1-3; D gene unclear. Trimming cost V 3 bases and J 0 bases, with 9 bases left between them. CDR1 MNHEY and CDR2 SVGEGT come from the germline V gene. The CDR3 covers 15 residues. This chain's CDR3 is CASSYRRNSGNTIYF. CDR3 sequence (DNA): TGTGCCAGCAGTTATAGGCGGAACTCTGGAAACACCATATATTTT.

This sequence joins TRBV28 and TRBJ2-7; D is possibly TRBD2 (6 bases). Germline V gene lookup returns CDR1 MDHEN and CDR2 SYDVKM. V was shortened by 7 bases and J by 1 base, with 14 bases between the two germline ends. This CDR3 region has 14 residues. CDR3 region: CASTIIGGSYEQYF. For the CDR3, the DNA is TGTGCCAGCACCATCATCGGGGGATCCTACGAGCAGTACTTC.